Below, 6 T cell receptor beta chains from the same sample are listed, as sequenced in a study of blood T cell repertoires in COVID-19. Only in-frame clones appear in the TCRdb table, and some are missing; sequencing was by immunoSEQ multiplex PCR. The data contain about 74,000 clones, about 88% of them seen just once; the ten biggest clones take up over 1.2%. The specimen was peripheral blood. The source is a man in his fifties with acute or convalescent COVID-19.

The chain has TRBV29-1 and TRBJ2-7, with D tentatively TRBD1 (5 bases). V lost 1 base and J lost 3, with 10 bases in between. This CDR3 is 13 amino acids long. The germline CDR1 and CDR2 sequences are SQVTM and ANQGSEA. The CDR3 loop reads CSVEGGSIYEQYF. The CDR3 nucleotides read TGCAGCGTTGAAGGGGGCTCCATCTACGAGCAGTACTTC.

Written as DNA, the CDR3 is TGTGCCAGCAGTGAACGGAGCTCTGGAAACACCATATATTTT. Translation gives CASSERSSGNTIYF. V and J are TRBV6-1 and TRBJ1-3; D not certain. Germline loops: CDR1 MNHNS, CDR2 SASEGT. V was cut by 2 bases and J by 0 bases, with 5 bases left in between. This CDR3 is 14 amino acids long.

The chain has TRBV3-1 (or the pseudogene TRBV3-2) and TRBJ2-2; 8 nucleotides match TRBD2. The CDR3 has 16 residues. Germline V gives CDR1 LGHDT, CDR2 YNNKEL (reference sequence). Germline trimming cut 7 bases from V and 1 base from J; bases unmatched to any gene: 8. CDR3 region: CASNAGGPMNTGELFF. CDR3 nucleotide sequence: TGTGCCAGCAATGCGGGGGGCCCAATGAACACCGGGGAGCTGTTTTTT.

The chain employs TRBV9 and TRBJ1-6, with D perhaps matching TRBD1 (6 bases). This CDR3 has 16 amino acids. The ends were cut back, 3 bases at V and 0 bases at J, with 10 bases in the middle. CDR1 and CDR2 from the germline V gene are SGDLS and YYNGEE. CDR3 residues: CASSGQVSSYNSPLHF. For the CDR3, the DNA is TGTGCCAGCAGCGGACAGGTTAGCTCCTATAATTCACCCCTCCACTTT.

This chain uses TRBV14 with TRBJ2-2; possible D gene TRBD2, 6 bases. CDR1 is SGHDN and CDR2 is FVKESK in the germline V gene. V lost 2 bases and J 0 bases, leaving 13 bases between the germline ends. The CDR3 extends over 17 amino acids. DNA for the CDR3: TGTGCCAGCAGCCAATACTGGACGGGAGCGAACACCGGGGAGCTGTTTTTT. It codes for CASSQYWTGANTGELFF.

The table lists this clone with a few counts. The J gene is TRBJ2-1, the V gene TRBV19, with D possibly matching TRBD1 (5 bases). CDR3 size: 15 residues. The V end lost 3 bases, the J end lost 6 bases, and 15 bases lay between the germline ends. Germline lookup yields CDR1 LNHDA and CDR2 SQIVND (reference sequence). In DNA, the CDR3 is TGTGCCAGTAGTATTTGGCAGGGTGGGTTCAATGAGCAGTTCTTC. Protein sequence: CASSIWQGGFNEQFF.